The 22 T cell receptor beta chains below come from one sample, sequenced in a study of T cells in Graves' hyperthyroidism and ophthalmopathy. RNA transcripts were the template for amplifying TCR beta CDR3 regions. HTBI primers were employed in a first-round RT-PCR of the TCR CDR3. TCRdb ran MiXCR on the multiplex PCR reads and lists one entry per CDR3 protein. The sample records around 700,000 distinct CDR3 sequences, roughly a third being singletons. Sequenced: blood. The source is a woman aged 40 to 50 with Graves' hyperthyroidism.

This clonotype was picked up many times. This chain connects TRBV20-1 to TRBJ2-7, with 7 bases matching TRBD1. J was trimmed by 6 bases and V by 5 bases; bases with no gene match: 10. Germline V gene lookup returns CDR1 DFQATT and CDR2 SNEGSKA (reference sequence). There are 13 residues in the CDR3. The CDR3 region has the DNA TGCAGTGCTTCCCCGACAGGGAGCGGCGAGCAGTACTTC. It encodes CSASPTGSGEQYF.

Comment on this clonotype: A clone one base away is much larger, so this may be a read error. The rearrangement uses TRBV5-1 and TRBJ1-1; 8 positions agree with TRBD1. The CDR3 contains 15 residues. Germline CDR1 and CDR2: SGHRS and YFSETQ. V shed 2 bases and J 10 bases; nucleotides not matched to a gene: 13. In DNA, the CDR3 is TGCGCCAGCAGCTTTAGATCTGACAGGGGATCAGTAGCTTTCTTT. This sequence encodes CASSFRSDRGSVAFF.

V gene TRBV12-3 or TRBV12-4 combines with J gene TRBJ1-5; tentative D call: TRBD1 (6 bases). V shed 2 bases and J shed 1 base, with 15 bases lying between them. This CDR3 is built from 17 residues. CDR3 residues: CASSLWAAGGSNQPQHF. The CDR3 nucleotides are TGTGCCAGCAGTTTATGGGCGGCGGGGGGCAGCAATCAGCCCCAGCATTTT.

The gene calls are TRBV12-3 or TRBV12-4 and TRBJ2-2; tentatively, D is TRBD2 (6 bases). The CDR3 loop spans 14 amino acids. V was pared by 6 bases and J by 6 bases, with 14 bases between. The CDR3, as DNA: TGTGCCAGCAGACTCAGGGTAGCGGCCGGGGAGCTGTTTTTT. Translation: CASRLRVAAGELFF.

This clonotype was detected ten times or more. This chain joins TRBV7-2 and TRBJ2-7; D call uncertain. This CDR3 comprises 14 residues. V was trimmed by 7 bases and J by 0 bases, leaving 13 bases between them. CDR1 SGHTA and CDR2 FQGNSA come from the germline V gene. CDR3 DNA: TGTGCCAGCAACCGCGAAGGCGGCTCCTACGAGCAGTACTTC. Protein: CASNREGGSYEQYF. The whole variable domain, filled in from reference TRBV7-2 and TRBJ2-7, reads GAGVSQSPSNKVTEKGKDVELRCDPISGHTALYWYRQSLGQGLEFLIYFQGNSAPDKSGLPSDRFSAERTGGSVSTLTIQRTQQEDSAVYLCASNREGGSYEQYFGPGTRLTVT.

This clonotype showed up just a few times. At one of its ends the junction is not consistent with the germline gene, which may arise from a read error. CDR3 sequence (DNA): TGTGCCAGCAGTGTGACATCCCTGGACACTGAAGCTTTCTTT. Amino acids: CASSVTSLDTEAFF. The J gene is TRBJ1-1, the V gene TRBV10-3; D unresolved. CDR1 and CDR2 (germline): ENHRY, SYGVKD. The CDR3 totals 14 residues.

In this sample, this clonotype turned up a few times. This chain joins TRBV5-4 and TRBJ1-4; the match to TRBD1 covers 8 bases. Per the germline V gene, CDR1 is SGHNT and CDR2 is YYREEE (reference sequence). V shed 3 bases and J 8 bases; nucleotides not matched to a gene: 12. This CDR3 is 16 amino acids long. The CDR3 DNA follows: TGTGCCAGCAGCTCCGACCCAGGGGGCGGTGGCGAAAAACTGTTTTTT. It translates to CASSSDPGGGGEKLFF.

There are a few counts of this clonotype. The chain is built from TRBV4-1 and TRBJ1-2; 7 nucleotides align to TRBD1. The germline gives CDR1 MGHRA, CDR2 YSYEKL. The V and J ends lost 0 bases and 8 bases, in that order; junction bases with no gene match: 9. CDR3 size: 15 residues. Here the CDR3 reads CASSQEYGTAQGYTF. CDR3 nucleotides: TGCGCCAGCAGCCAAGAGTACGGGACAGCTCAAGGCTACACCTTC.

The sample holds a few counts of this clonotype. The chain uses TRBV2 and TRBJ1-5, with 7 positions matching TRBD1. The CDR3 loop spans 14 amino acids. Trimming removed 6 bases from V and 4 bases from J; junction bases left unmatched: 6. CDR1 is SNHLY and CDR2 is FYNNEI in the germline V gene. In nucleotides, the CDR3 is TGTGCCAGCAGGACCGGGACAGATAATCAGCCCCAGCATTTT. Translation gives CASRTGTDNQPQHF.

The chain joins TRBV25-1 to TRBJ2-7; the D is unclear. The germline V gene encodes CDR1 MGHDK and CDR2 SYGVNS. The CDR3 extends over 13 amino acids. Trimming pared 5 bases from V and 7 bases from J, leaving 15 bases between. The CDR3 DNA sequence: TGTGCCAGCAGTTACCATGCCGATCGAGAGCAGTACTTC. Amino acid sequence: CASSYHADREQYF.

Concerning this clonotype: The junction shows a germline mismatch at one end, possibly a read error. This chain uses TRBV15 with TRBJ1-2; D not resolved. From germline, CDR1 is LNHNV and CDR2 YYDKDF (reference sequence). CDR3 size: 11 residues. The CDR3: CTTSGLYGYTF. CDR3 coding DNA: TGTACCACCAGCGGACTGTATGGCTACACCTTC.

This clonotype showed up many times. The rearrangement links TRBV7-9 to TRBJ1-6; D unclear. The CDR3 runs 14 residues. CDR1 and CDR2 from the germline V gene are SEHNR and FQNEAQ (reference sequence). The V gene lost 3 bases and the J gene lost 6 bases, with 9 bases spanning the gap. CDR3 loop: CASSFSVGNSPLHF. In DNA, the CDR3 is TGTGCCAGCAGCTTTTCCGTGGGTAATTCACCCCTCCACTTT.

The CDR3: CASSGGTAILSGNTIYF. In DNA, the CDR3 is TGTGCCAGTAGTGGCGGGACAGCCATTCTCTCTGGAAACACCATATATTTT. The V call is TRBV19, the J call TRBJ1-3; 7 bases map to TRBD1. In germline, CDR1 is LNHDA, CDR2 SQIVND (reference sequence). The length of the CDR3 is 17 residues. The V segment lost 5 bases and the J segment 0 bases; nucleotides outside the gene matches: 10. Full variable domain (rest looked up from reference TRBV19 and TRBJ1-3): DGGITQSPKYLFRKEGQNVTLSCEQNLNHDAMYWYRQDPGQGLRLIYYSQIVNDFQKGDIAEGYSVSREKKESFPLTVTSAQKNPTAFYLCASSGGTAILSGNTIYFGEGSWLTVV.

This clonotype was seen only a few times. This chain links TRBV2 with TRBJ2-1; D gene ambiguous. The CDR3 is 13 amino acids. V gave up 4 bases and J gave up 8 bases, with 12 bases separating them. Germline V gene sequence: CDR1 SNHLY, CDR2 FYNNEI. CDR3 region: CASSGRSRYEQFF. The CDR3 nucleotides read TGTGCCAGCAGTGGAAGGAGCAGGTATGAGCAGTTCTTC.

This clonotype was recorded many times. The chain recombines TRBV12-3 or TRBV12-4 with TRBJ2-5; 8 bases are a match to TRBD2. CDR3 length: 14 amino acids. V trimming: 7 bases; J trimming: 0 bases; junction bases outside the gene matches: 4. CDR3: CASTPAGDQETQYF. The CDR3 DNA reads TGTGCCAGCACCCCAGCGGGGGACCAAGAGACCCAGTACTTC.

This clonotype was seen a few times. The rearrangement uses TRBV7-2 and TRBJ2-7; the match to TRBD2 covers 7 bases. CDR1 is SGHTA and CDR2 is FQGNSA in the germline V gene. This CDR3 is built from 14 residues. J lost 7 bases, V lost 5 bases, and 11 bases had no gene match. The DNA for the CDR3 is TGTGCCAGCAGCGGGACCGTCTCCGGGAGGGAGCAGTACTTC. Translated: CASSGTVSGREQYF.

The chain employs TRBV19 and TRBJ1-3; 8 bases match TRBD1. With 5 bases clipped from V and 6 bases from J, the junction kept 9 bases outside the gene matches. CDR3 length equals 15 residues. From germline, CDR1 is LNHDA and CDR2 SQIVND (reference sequence). This CDR3 is CASSVTGTGINTIYF. DNA of the CDR3: TGTGCCAGTAGTGTTACCGGGACAGGTATAAACACCATATATTTT. Full variable domain (remainder filled in from reference TRBV19 and TRBJ1-3): DGGITQSPKYLFRKEGQNVTLSCEQNLNHDAMYWYRQDPGQGLRLIYYSQIVNDFQKGDIAEGYSVSREKKESFPLTVTSAQKNPTAFYLCASSVTGTGINTIYFGEGSWLTVV.

The sample holds a few counts of this clonotype. V is TRBV18 and J is TRBJ2-7; D call uncertain. V lost 4 bases, J lost 7 bases, and 14 bases lay in between. The CDR3 consists of 13 residues. The V gene's germline CDR1 is KGHSH and CDR2 LQKENI. Here the CDR3 reads CASSLAANWEQYF. CDR3 nucleotide sequence: TGTGCCAGCTCACTCGCGGCCAACTGGGAGCAGTACTTC.

The chain is built from TRBV3-1 and TRBJ1-1; 9 nucleotides line up with TRBD1. The CDR3 consists of 12 residues. Trimming removed 5 bases from V and 11 bases from J; junction bases left unmatched: 6. CDR1 LGHDT and CDR2 YNNKEL come from the germline V gene (reference sequence). The CDR3: CASSGPGQGAFF. In nucleotides, the CDR3 is TGTGCCAGCAGCGGACCGGGACAGGGTGCTTTCTTT.

This clonotype was seen ten or more times. The chain links TRBV7-3 to TRBJ1-2; 10 nucleotides align to TRBD1. There are 15 residues in the CDR3. Germline values: CDR1 SGHTA, CDR2 FQGTGA. Trimming took 4 bases from V and 3 from J; bases not matched to a gene: 5. CDR3 in amino acids: CASSSTGQGDYGYTF. CDR3 bases: TGTGCCAGCAGCTCAACCGGACAGGGGGACTATGGCTACACCTTC.

Turning to this clonotype: At one boundary the junction diverges from the germline segment, which might be a read error. The gene calls are TRBV20-1 and TRBJ2-7; TRBD1 agrees at 9 bases. Germline values: CDR1 DFQATT, CDR2 SNEGSKA (reference sequence). CDR3 length: 12 residues. CDR3 residues: CSAVRAGTGYVF. CDR3 coding DNA: TGCAGTGCTGTCAGGGCGGGGACAGGGTACGTCTTC.

The chain links TRBV11-1 to TRBJ2-7; weak D call: TRBD2 (6 bases). The CDR3 loop spans 12 amino acids. V gave up 11 bases and J gave up 3 bases, with 14 bases separating them. Germline V CDR1 and CDR2: SGHAT, FQDESV (reference sequence). CDR3 nucleotides: TGTGCCTGGAGGGGAGGTTACTACGAGCAGTACTTC. Translated: CAWRGGYYEQYF.